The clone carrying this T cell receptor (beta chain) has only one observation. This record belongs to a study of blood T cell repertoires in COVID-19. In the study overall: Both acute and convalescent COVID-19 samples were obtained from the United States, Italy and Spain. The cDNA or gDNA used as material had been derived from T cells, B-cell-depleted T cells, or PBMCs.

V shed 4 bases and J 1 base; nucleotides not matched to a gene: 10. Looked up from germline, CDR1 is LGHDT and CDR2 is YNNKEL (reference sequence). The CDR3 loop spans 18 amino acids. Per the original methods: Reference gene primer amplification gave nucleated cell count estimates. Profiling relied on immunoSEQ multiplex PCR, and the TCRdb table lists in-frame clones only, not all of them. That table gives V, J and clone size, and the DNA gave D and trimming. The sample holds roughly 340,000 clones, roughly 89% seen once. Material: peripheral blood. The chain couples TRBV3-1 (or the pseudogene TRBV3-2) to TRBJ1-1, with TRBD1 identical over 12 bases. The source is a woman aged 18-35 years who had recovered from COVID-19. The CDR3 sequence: CASSLAFGTGGGNTEAFF. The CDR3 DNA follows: TGTGCCAGCAGCCTGGCTTTCGGGACAGGGGGCGGGAACACTGAAGCTTTCTTT.